Reported below is one T cell receptor beta chain. The data derive from a study of blood T cell repertoires in COVID-19. Per germline, CDR1 MGHRA and CDR2 YSYEKL. Trimming took 2 bases from V and 2 from J; bases not matched to a gene: 8. This CDR3 comprises 18 residues. The table came from immunoSEQ multiplex PCR; TCRdb's copy has only in-frame clones and leaves some out. The sample includes about 240,000 clones, approximately 86% of them seen just once. Sequencing was done on a sample of PBMCs or T cells enriched from blood (not recorded which). This sequence originates from a woman in her 30s with acute COVID-19. J is TRBJ2-2 and V is TRBV4-1, with 10 bases aligning to TRBD2. The CDR3 sequence: CASSQRNSGGPNTGELFF. The CDR3 nucleotides read TGCGCCAGCAGCCAACGTAATAGCGGGGGGCCTAACACCGGGGAGCTGTTTTTT.